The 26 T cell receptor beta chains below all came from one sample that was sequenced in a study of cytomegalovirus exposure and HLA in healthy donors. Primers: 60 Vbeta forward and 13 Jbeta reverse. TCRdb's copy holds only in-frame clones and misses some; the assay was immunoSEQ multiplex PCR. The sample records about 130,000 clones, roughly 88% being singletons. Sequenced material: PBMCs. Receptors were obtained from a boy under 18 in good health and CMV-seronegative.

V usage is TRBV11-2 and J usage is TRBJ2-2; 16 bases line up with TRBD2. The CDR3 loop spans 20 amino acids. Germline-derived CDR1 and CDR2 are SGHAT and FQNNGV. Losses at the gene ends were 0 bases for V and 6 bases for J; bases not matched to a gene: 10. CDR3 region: CASSLEVGGLAGGPAGELFF. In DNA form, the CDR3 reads TGTGCCAGCAGCTTAGAGGTAGGGGGACTAGCGGGGGGGCCCGCCGGGGAGCTGTTTTTT.

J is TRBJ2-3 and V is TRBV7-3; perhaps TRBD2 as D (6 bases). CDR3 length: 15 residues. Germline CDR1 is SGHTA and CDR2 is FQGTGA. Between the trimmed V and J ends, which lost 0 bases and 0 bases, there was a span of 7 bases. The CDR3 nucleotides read TGTGCCAGCAGCTTAACTGCGGGAAGCACAGATACGCAGTATTTT. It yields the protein CASSLTAGSTDTQYF. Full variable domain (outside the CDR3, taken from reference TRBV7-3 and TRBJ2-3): GAGVSQTPSNKVTEKGKYVELRCDPISGHTALYWYRQSLGQGPEFLIYFQGTGAADDSGLPNDRFFAVRPEGSVSTLKIQRTERGDSAVYLCASSLTAGSTDTQYFGPGTRLTVL.

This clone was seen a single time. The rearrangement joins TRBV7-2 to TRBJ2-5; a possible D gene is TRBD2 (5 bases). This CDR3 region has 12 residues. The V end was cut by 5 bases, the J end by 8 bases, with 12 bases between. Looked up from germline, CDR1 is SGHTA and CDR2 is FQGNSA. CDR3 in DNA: TGTGCCAGCAGCACCTTTGAGGGCACCCAGTACTTC. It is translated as CASSTFEGTQYF.

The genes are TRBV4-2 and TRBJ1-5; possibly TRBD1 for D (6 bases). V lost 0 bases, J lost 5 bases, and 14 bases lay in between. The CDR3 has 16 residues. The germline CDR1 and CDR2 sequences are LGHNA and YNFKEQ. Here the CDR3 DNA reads TGTGCCAGCAGCCAAGAACGGGGGGACACGTATCAGCCCCAGCATTTT. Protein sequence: CASSQERGDTYQPQHF.

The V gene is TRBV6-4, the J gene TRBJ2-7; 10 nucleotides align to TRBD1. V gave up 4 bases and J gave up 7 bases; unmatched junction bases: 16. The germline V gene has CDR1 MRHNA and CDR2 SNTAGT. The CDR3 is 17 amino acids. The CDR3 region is CASSAPYLPGTGEEQYF. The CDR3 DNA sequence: TGTGCCAGCAGTGCCCCCTACCTCCCTGGGACAGGGGAAGAGCAGTACTTC.

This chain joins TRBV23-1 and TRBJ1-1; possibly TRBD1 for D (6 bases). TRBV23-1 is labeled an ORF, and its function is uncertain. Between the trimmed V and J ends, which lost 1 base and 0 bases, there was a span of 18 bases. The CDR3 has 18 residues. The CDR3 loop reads CASSQLTGPLSVNTEAFF. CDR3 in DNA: TGCGCCAGCAGTCAATTGACAGGACCGCTTAGCGTGAACACTGAAGCTTTCTTT.

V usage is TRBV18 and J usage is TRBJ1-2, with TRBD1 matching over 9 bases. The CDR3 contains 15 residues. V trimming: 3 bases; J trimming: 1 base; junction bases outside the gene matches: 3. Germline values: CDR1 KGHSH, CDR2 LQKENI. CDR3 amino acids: CASSPDRGFNYGYTF. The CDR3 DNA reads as TGTGCCAGCTCACCGGACAGGGGCTTTAACTATGGCTACACCTTC.

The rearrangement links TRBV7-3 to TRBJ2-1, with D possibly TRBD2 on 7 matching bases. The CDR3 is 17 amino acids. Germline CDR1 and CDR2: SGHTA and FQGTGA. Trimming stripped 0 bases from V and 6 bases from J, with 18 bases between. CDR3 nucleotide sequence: TGTGCCAGCAGCTTAACCAAGGGGGGGCGGCTCCTCAATGAGCAGTTCTTC. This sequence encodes CASSLTKGGRLLNEQFF.

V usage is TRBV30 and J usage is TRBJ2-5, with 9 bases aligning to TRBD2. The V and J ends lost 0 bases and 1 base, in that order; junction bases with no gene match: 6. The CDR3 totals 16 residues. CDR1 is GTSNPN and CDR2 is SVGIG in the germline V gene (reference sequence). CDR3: CAWSVLGLAIQETQYF. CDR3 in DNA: TGTGCCTGGAGTGTACTTGGACTAGCGATCCAAGAGACCCAGTACTTC.

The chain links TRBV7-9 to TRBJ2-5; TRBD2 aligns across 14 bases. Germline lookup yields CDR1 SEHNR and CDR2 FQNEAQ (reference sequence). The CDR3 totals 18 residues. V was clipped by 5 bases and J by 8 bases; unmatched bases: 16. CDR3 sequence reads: CASSPPRATSGGADTQYF. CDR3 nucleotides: TGTGCCAGCAGCCCCCCCCGGGCGACTAGCGGGGGGGCTGACACCCAGTACTTC.

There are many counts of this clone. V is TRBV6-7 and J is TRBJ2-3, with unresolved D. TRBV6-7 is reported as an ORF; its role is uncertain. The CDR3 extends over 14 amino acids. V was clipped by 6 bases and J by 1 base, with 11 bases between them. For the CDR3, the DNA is TGTGCCAGCAGCTATGTACAGTGCACAGATACGCAGTATTTT. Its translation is CASSYVQCTDTQYF.

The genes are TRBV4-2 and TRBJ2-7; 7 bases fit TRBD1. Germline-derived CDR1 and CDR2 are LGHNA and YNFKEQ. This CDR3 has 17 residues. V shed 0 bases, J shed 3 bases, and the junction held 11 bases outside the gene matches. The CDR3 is CASSQEGGSTTRYEQYF. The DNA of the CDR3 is TGTGCCAGCAGCCAAGAAGGGGGCAGTACGACACGCTACGAGCAGTACTTC.

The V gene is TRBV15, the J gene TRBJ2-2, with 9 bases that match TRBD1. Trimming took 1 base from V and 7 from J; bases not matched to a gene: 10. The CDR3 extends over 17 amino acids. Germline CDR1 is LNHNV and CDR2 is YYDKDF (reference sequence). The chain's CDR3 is CATSRAGGTGYIGELFF. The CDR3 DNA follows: TGTGCCACCAGCAGAGCAGGGGGGACAGGGTATATCGGGGAGCTGTTTTTT. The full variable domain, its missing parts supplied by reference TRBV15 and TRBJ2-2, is DAMVIQNPRYQVTQFGKPVTLSCSQTLNHNVMYWYQQKSSQAPKLLFHYYDKDFNNEADTPDNFQSRRPNTSFCFLDIRSPGLGDTAMYLCATSRAGGTGYIGELFFGEGSRLTVL.

CDR3: CASSPLTGGYEQYF. The CDR3 region has the DNA TGTGCCAGCTCACCATTGACAGGGGGTTACGAGCAGTACTTC. The V and J genes are TRBV18 and TRBJ2-7, with 9 bases fitting TRBD1. V shed 2 bases and J 4 bases; nucleotides not matched to a gene: 3. Per the germline V gene, CDR1 is KGHSH and CDR2 is LQKENI. The CDR3 loop spans 14 amino acids.

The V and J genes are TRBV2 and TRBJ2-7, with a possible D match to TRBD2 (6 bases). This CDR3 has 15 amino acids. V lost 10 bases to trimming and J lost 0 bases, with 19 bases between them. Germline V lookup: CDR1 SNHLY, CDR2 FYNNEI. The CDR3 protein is CAIMRRGTSSYEQYF. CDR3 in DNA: TGTGCCATAATGCGTCGCGGGACGAGCTCCTACGAGCAGTACTTC.

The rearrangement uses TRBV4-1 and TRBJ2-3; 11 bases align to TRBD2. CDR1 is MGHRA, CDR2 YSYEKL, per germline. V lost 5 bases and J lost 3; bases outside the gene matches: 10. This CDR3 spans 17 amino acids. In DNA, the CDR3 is TGCGCCAGCAGCATCGATGGGACTAGCGGAAGTACAGATACGCAGTATTTT. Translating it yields CASSIDGTSGSTDTQYF.

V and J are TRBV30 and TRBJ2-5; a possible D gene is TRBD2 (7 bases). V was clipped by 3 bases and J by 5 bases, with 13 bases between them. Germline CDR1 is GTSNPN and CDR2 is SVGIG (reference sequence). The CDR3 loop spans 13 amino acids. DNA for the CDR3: TGTGCCTGGAGGGGGGGGCCTGGTGAGACCCAGTACTTC. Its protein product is CAWRGGPGETQYF.

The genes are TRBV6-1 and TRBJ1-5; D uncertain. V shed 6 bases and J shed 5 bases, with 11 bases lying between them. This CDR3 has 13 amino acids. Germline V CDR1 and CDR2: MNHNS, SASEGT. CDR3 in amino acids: CASSLTAYQPQHF. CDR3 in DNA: TGTGCCAGCAGCCTAACAGCATATCAGCCCCAGCATTTT.

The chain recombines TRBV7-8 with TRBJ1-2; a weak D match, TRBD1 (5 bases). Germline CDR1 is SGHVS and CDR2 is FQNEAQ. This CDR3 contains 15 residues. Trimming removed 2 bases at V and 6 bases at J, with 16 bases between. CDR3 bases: TGTGCCAGCAGCTTACAGCTCGGGCAGGGAAATGGCTACACCTTC. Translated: CASSLQLGQGNGYTF.

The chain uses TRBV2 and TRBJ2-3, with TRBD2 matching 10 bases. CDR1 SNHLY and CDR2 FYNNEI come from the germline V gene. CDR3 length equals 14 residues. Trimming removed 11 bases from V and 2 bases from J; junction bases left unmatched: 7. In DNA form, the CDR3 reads TGTGCCTGGACCGGGACTAGCGACACAGATACGCAGTATTTT. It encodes CAWTGTSDTDTQYF.

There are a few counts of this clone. CDR3 DNA: TGCGCCAGCAGCCAAACTACGGGGGGCCATCAGCCCCAGCATTTT. Its translation: CASSQTTGGHQPQHF. This chain joins TRBV4-3 and TRBJ1-5; D is perhaps TRBD1 (6 bases). Germline V gives CDR1 LGHNA, CDR2 YSLEER. V was trimmed by 2 bases and J by 5 bases, leaving 13 bases between them. The CDR3 loop spans 15 amino acids.

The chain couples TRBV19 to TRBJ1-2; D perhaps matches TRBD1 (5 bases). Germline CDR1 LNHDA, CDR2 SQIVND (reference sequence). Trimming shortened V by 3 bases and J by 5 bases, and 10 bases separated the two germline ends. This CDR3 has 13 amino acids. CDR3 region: CASSIVRQYGYTF. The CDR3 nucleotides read TGTGCCAGTAGTATCGTCCGACAGTATGGCTACACCTTC.

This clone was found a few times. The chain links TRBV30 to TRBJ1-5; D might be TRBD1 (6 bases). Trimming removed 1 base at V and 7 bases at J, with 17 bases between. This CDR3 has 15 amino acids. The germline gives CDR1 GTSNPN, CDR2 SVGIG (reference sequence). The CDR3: CAWSAGRQGSQPQHF. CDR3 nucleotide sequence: TGTGCCTGGAGTGCAGGTAGGCAGGGGAGCCAGCCCCAGCATTTT.

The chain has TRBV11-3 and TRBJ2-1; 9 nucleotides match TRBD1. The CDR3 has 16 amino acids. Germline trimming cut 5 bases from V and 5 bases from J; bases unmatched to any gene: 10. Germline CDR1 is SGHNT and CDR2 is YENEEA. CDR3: CASSAYLGQGHNEQFF. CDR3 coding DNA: TGTGCCAGCAGCGCATATCTGGGACAGGGCCACAATGAGCAGTTCTTC.

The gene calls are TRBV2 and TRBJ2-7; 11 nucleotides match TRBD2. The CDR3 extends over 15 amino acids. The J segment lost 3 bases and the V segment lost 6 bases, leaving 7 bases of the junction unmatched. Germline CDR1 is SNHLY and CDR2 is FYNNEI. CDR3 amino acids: CASRTSGDTLYEQYF. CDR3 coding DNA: TGTGCCAGCAGGACTAGCGGGGACACCCTCTACGAGCAGTACTTC.

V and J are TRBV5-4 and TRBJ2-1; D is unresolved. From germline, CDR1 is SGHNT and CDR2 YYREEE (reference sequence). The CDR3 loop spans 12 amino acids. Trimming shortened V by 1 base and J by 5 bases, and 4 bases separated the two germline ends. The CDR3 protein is CASSLIDNEQFF. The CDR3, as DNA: TGTGCCAGCAGCTTGATAGACAATGAGCAGTTCTTC.